The 18 T cell receptor beta chains below come from one sample, sequenced in a study of blood T cells in healthy people across ages. Alongside a J-beta primer mix, a sample-barcoded 5' primer served in a second PCR lasting roughly 6 to 11 cycles. One entry per CDR3 protein results from TCRdb running MiXCR on the 5' RACE reads. The sample shows under 1,000,000 distinct CDR3 sequences, roughly 35% of them seen only once. Sequences were obtained from blood. The receptors here all came from a man younger than 30 in good health.

The chain links TRBV28 to TRBJ2-5; D is tentatively TRBD1 or TRBD2 (5 bases each). V lost 6 bases and J 11 bases, leaving 22 bases between the germline ends. The CDR3 covers 14 residues. Germline V gene sequence: CDR1 MDHEN, CDR2 SYDVKM. The DNA for the CDR3 is TGTGCCAGCAGGACCGGGACGACCTACAATGAGCAGTACTTC. It translates to CASRTGTTYNEQYF.

This clonotype occurred many times. The genes are TRBV12-3 or TRBV12-4 and TRBJ2-3; 8 positions agree with TRBD2. The CDR3 runs to 14 residues. V was pared by 8 bases and J by 5 bases, with 9 bases of the junction left unmatched. In nucleotides, the CDR3 is TGTGCCAGCCAGCCTCCGGGGGGGCAAGATACGCAGTATTTT. It is translated as CASQPPGGQDTQYF.

As to this clonotype: Its ends do not fully match the called genes, so a read error is possible. This chain joins TRBV7-2 and TRBJ2-5; D is perhaps TRBD2 (7 bases). Germline V lookup: CDR1 SGHTA, CDR2 FQGNSA. This CDR3 has 16 residues. The CDR3 sequence is CASSLGRGASQGTQYF. CDR3 coding DNA: TGTGCCAGCAGCTTAGGTCGGGGGGCCTCACAAGGGACCCAGTACTTC.

This clonotype appeared a few times. A read error may be the cause here, since a much bigger clone is one base away. The chain joins TRBV12-3 or TRBV12-4 to TRBJ1-2; 10 bases are shared with TRBD1. Germline trimming cut 5 bases from V and 8 bases from J; bases unmatched to any gene: 8. The CDR3 is 14 residues long. The CDR3 here is CASSPRGTGDGYTF. The CDR3 bases are TGTGCCAGCAGTCCCCGCGGGACAGGGGACGGCTACACCTTC.

V usage is TRBV14 and J usage is TRBJ2-1, with D uncertain. With the DNA end fitting TRBJ2-7 better, the J assignment may be wrong. This CDR3 has 16 amino acids. Looked up from germline, CDR1 is SGHDN and CDR2 is FVKESK. CDR3: CASSPQARSSYNEQYF. The CDR3 nucleotides read TGTGCCAGCAGCCCTCAAGCGAGGAGCTCCTACAATGAGCAGTACTTC.

This clonotype was detected only once. The chain employs TRBV12-3 or TRBV12-4 and TRBJ2-1; tentatively, D is TRBD1 (6 bases). The J call is uncertain, as TRBJ2-7 better fits the DNA end. The CDR3 extends over 17 amino acids. CDR3 sequence: CASSLGPDRTLDNEQYF. The CDR3 nucleotides read TGTGCCAGCAGTTTGGGACCCGACAGGACATTAGACAATGAGCAGTACTTC.

The chain combines TRBV5-5 with TRBJ2-2; D may be TRBD1 (5 bases). Germline V gene sequence: CDR1 SGHKS, CDR2 YYEKEE (reference sequence). The V and J ends lost 2 bases and 6 bases respectively, with 8 bases between them. This CDR3 region has 13 residues. CDR3 sequence (DNA): TGTGCCAGCAGCTTACAGGTCGCCGGGGAGCTGTTTTTT. Its translation: CASSLQVAGELFF. The full variable domain, rest sourced from reference TRBV5-5 and TRBJ2-2, is DAGVTQSPTHLIKTRGQQVTLRCSPISGHKSVSWYQQVLGQGPQFIFQYYEKEERGRGNFPDRFSARQFPNYSSELNVNALLLGDSALYLCASSLQVAGELFFGEGSRLTVL.

This clonotype came up a few times. The chain combines TRBV5-1 with TRBJ2-5; 9 bases line up with TRBD1. The germline CDR1 and CDR2 sequences are SGHRS and YFSETQ. With 7 bases clipped from V and 1 base from J, the junction kept 5 bases outside the gene matches. The length of the CDR3 is 14 residues. The CDR3 sequence: CASGWGQGQETQYF. In nucleotides, the CDR3 is TGCGCCAGCGGGTGGGGACAGGGCCAAGAGACCCAGTACTTC. Supplemented by reference TRBV5-1 and TRBJ2-5, the full variable domain reads KAGVTQTPRYLIKTRGQQVTLSCSPISGHRSVSWYQQTPGQGLQFLFEYFSETQRNKGNFPGRFSGRQFSNSRSEMNVSTLELGDSALYLCASGWGQGQETQYFGPGTRLLVL.

About this clonotype: This clone may be a read error of a much larger clone one base away. This chain joins TRBV29-1 and TRBJ1-2, with a tentative D call TRBD1 (5 bases). CDR1 SQVTM and CDR2 ANQGSEA come from the germline V gene. V shed 4 bases and J shed 6 bases, with 12 bases lying between them. The CDR3 loop spans 12 amino acids. The CDR3 loop is CSVVQGWDGYTF. The CDR3 DNA sequence: TGCAGCGTTGTCCAGGGTTGGGATGGCTACACCTTC.

This rearrangement joins TRBV6-2 or TRBV6-3 to TRBJ2-5; TRBD2 might be the D (5 bases). The V and J ends lost 2 bases and 5 bases respectively, with 12 bases between them. This CDR3 is 14 amino acids long. Germline CDR1 and CDR2: MNHEY and SVGEGT. This CDR3 is CASSYTRVGETQYF. CDR3 coding DNA: TGTGCCAGCAGTTACACGCGGGTTGGCGAGACCCAGTACTTC.

This clonotype was observed many times. This chain's CDR3 is CSARDWGYGADTQYF. The DNA for the CDR3 is TGCAGTGCTAGAGATTGGGGGTATGGAGCAGATACGCAGTATTTT. V usage is TRBV20-1 and J usage is TRBJ2-3; D is possibly TRBD1 or TRBD2 (5 bases each). The germline V gene encodes CDR1 DFQATT and CDR2 SNEGSKA (reference sequence). The CDR3 spans 15 residues. Trimming stripped 0 bases from V and 4 bases from J, with 14 bases between.

This chain joins TRBV5-1 and TRBJ1-2; D gene ambiguous. CDR1 is SGHRS, CDR2 YFSETQ, per germline. Trimming pared 5 bases from V and 8 bases from J, leaving 16 bases between. The CDR3 is 13 residues long. The CDR3 here is CASSFVPPEGYTF. CDR3 bases: TGCGCCAGCAGTTTCGTCCCTCCGGAAGGCTACACCTTC. The whole variable domain, filled in from reference TRBV5-1 and TRBJ1-2, reads KAGVTQTPRYLIKTRGQQVTLSCSPISGHRSVSWYQQTPGQGLQFLFEYFSETQRNKGNFPGRFSGRQFSNSRSEMNVSTLELGDSALYLCASSFVPPEGYTFGSGTRLTVV.

The J gene is TRBJ2-5, the V gene TRBV28; D gene uncertain. Germline loops: CDR1 MDHEN, CDR2 SYDVKM. The CDR3 contains 12 residues. V lost 4 bases to trimming and J lost 7 bases, with 10 bases between them. In DNA form, the CDR3 reads TGTGCCAGCAGTTACGACCGACGGACCCAGTACTTC. Protein sequence: CASSYDRRTQYF.

This clonotype has only one observation. The chain joins TRBV9 to TRBJ1-4; 7 nucleotides match TRBD1. This CDR3 region has 14 residues. Germline loops: CDR1 SGDLS, CDR2 YYNGEE. The ends lost 4 bases at V and 8 bases at J; junction bases unmatched: 8. The CDR3 DNA sequence: TGTGCCAGCAGCCCCAACAGGGGTCGGGAAAAACTGTTTTTT. Protein: CASSPNRGREKLFF.

The chain recombines TRBV28 with TRBJ1-2; D unclear. The V and J ends lost 8 bases and 8 bases respectively, with 12 bases between them. This CDR3 comprises 11 residues. Germline CDR1 is MDHEN and CDR2 is SYDVKM. This CDR3 is CASSTSRGYTF. DNA for the CDR3: TGTGCCAGCTCCACCTCCCGGGGCTACACCTTC.

The chain combines TRBV29-1 with TRBJ2-5, with D possibly matching TRBD1 (6 bases). Per the germline V gene, CDR1 is SQVTM and CDR2 is ANQGSEA. V lost 6 bases to trimming and J lost 1 base, with 15 bases between them. The length of the CDR3 is 14 residues. The CDR3 nucleotides are TGCAGCGTCCGCAGGGGATCCGCCCAAGAGACCCAGTACTTC. It codes for CSVRRGSAQETQYF.

This chain uses TRBV7-9 with TRBJ2-1, with D possibly TRBD2 on 6 matching bases. Germline CDR1 and CDR2: SEHNR and FQNEAQ (reference sequence). With 10 bases removed from V and 8 bases from J, the gap between germline ends came to 15 bases. The CDR3 runs to 12 residues. The CDR3 region is CATGAAGYEQFF. CDR3 coding DNA: TGTGCCACTGGGGCGGCGGGGTATGAGCAGTTCTTC. Variable domain in full (rest from reference TRBV7-9 and TRBJ2-1): DTGVSQNPRHKITKRGQNVTFRCDPISEHNRLYWYRQTLGQGPEFLTYFQNEAQLEKSRLLSDRFSAERPKGSFSTLEIQRTEQGDSAMYLCATGAAGYEQFFGPGTRLTVL.

This rearrangement joins TRBV28 to TRBJ2-1; D might be TRBD1 or TRBD2, each matching 7 bases. The CDR3 has 17 amino acids. Looked up from germline, CDR1 is MDHEN and CDR2 is SYDVKM. The V end lost 2 bases, the J end lost 13 bases, and 27 bases lay between the germline ends. CDR3 sequence: CASSLLGSQGRGETQFF. DNA of the CDR3: TGTGCCAGCAGTTTACTGGGTTCACAGGGGAGGGGAGAGACCCAGTTCTTC.